The next 32 T cell receptor beta chains were all read from a single sample in a study of blood T cells in healthy people across ages. Alongside a J-beta primer mix, a sample-barcoded 5' primer served in a second PCR lasting about 7 to 11 cycles. TCRdb ran MiXCR on the 5' RACE reads and lists one entry per CDR3 protein. The sample holds 890,000 or so distinct CDR3 sequences, approximately 65% seen once. The sequencing input was blood. These receptors all stem from a man aged 25-45 years in good health.

On this clonotype itself: This sequence may be a read error, since a much larger clone differs from it by one base. The rearrangement joins TRBV6-4 to TRBJ2-4; D might be TRBD1 (5 bases). CDR3 size: 16 residues. Germline values: CDR1 MRHNA, CDR2 SNTAGT. V was clipped by 3 bases and J by 1 base, with 13 bases between them. The CDR3 sequence: CASSEHVTDAKNIQYF. The DNA for the CDR3 is TGTGCCAGCAGTGAACATGTGACAGACGCCAAAAACATTCAGTACTTC.

V usage is TRBV5-1 and J usage is TRBJ2-5; possible D gene TRBD1, 6 bases. The germline gives CDR1 SGHRS, CDR2 YFSETQ. Trimming stripped 0 bases from V and 8 bases from J, with 11 bases between. The CDR3 has 13 amino acids. The CDR3 bases are TGCGCCAGCAGCTTGGAGGGGGAAGGTACCCAGTACTTC. Its translation: CASSLEGEGTQYF. Together with reference TRBV5-1 and TRBJ2-5, the CDR3 gives the full variable domain: KAGVTQTPRYLIKTRGQQVTLSCSPISGHRSVSWYQQTPGQGLQFLFEYFSETQRNKGNFPGRFSGRQFSNSRSEMNVSTLELGDSALYLCASSLEGEGTQYFGPGTRLLVL.

The V and J genes are TRBV9 and TRBJ1-4; tentatively, D is TRBD1 (5 bases). Per the germline V gene, CDR1 is SGDLS and CDR2 is YYNGEE. V was clipped by 0 bases and J by 5 bases, with 11 bases between them. The CDR3 totals 15 residues. The DNA for the CDR3 is TGTGCCAGCAGCGTAGGTTGGGGGGGAAATGAAAAACTGTTTTTT. Translation: CASSVGWGGNEKLFF.

The sample holds a few counts of this clonotype. The rearrangement uses TRBV5-5 and TRBJ2-3; D is unresolved. This CDR3 is built from 17 residues. Germline lookup yields CDR1 SGHKS and CDR2 YYEKEE (reference sequence). The V and J ends lost 4 bases and 0 bases respectively, with 18 bases between them. In DNA form, the CDR3 reads TGTGCCAGCAGCCCCCTAGGGTACGGATCCAGCACAGATACGCAGTATTTT. Amino acid sequence: CASSPLGYGSSTDTQYF.

J is TRBJ1-4 and V is TRBV12-3 or TRBV12-4; unclear D gene. The CDR3 contains 13 residues. V gave up 2 bases and J gave up 7 bases, with 8 bases separating them. CDR3 DNA sequence: TGTGCCAGCAGTTTAAGCCGGGGTGAAAAACTGTTTTTT. Its protein product is CASSLSRGEKLFF.

This chain connects TRBV2 to TRBJ2-1, with 10 bases lining up with TRBD2. Germline values: CDR1 SNHLY, CDR2 FYNNEI. The CDR3 spans 15 residues. With V trimmed by 7 bases and J by 10 bases, 13 bases remained unmatched. The CDR3 sequence is CASMEERGGSEEQFF. The CDR3 DNA reads TGTGCCAGCATGGAGGAGCGGGGGGGCTCGGAGGAGCAGTTCTTC. Full variable domain (outside the CDR3, taken from reference TRBV2 and TRBJ2-1): EPEVTQTPSHQVTQMGQEVILRCVPISNHLYFYWYRQILGQKVEFLVSFYNNEISEKSEIFDDQFSVERPDGSNFTLKIRSTKLEDSAMYFCASMEERGGSEEQFFGPGTRLTVL.

This clonotype was picked up a small number of times. V and J are TRBV29-1 and TRBJ2-1, with TRBD1 identical over 10 bases. This CDR3 spans 14 amino acids. CDR1 SQVTM and CDR2 ANQGSEA come from the germline V gene. Trimming took 3 bases from V and 8 from J; bases not matched to a gene: 7. The CDR3 DNA is TGCAGCGTTGAGGGACAGGGGCCTTGGGATGAGCAGTTCTTC. This encodes CSVEGQGPWDEQFF.

This clonotype was seen only a few times. This sequence joins TRBV5-1 and TRBJ2-1; tentatively, D is TRBD1 (6 bases). This CDR3 has 17 amino acids. Per germline, CDR1 SGHRS and CDR2 YFSETQ. Trimming removed 4 bases from V and 2 bases from J, with 19 bases in between. For the CDR3, the DNA is TGCGCCAGCAGCCGTGGGGACAACATTGGAACCTACAATGAGCAGTTCTTC. Amino acid sequence: CASSRGDNIGTYNEQFF.

V gene TRBV5-1 combines with J gene TRBJ2-4, with D unclear. Judging by the DNA end, TRBJ2-7 fits better; the J call may be wrong. CDR1 and CDR2 from the germline V gene are SGHRS and YFSETQ. The CDR3 contains 15 residues. CDR3 sequence: CASSLYAPQFYEQYF. CDR3 sequence (DNA): TGCGCCAGCAGCTTGTACGCCCCGCAATTTTACGAGCAGTACTTC.

The chain employs TRBV12-3 or TRBV12-4 and TRBJ1-2; D might be TRBD1 (6 bases). The CDR3 extends over 14 amino acids. Trimming took 0 bases from V and 4 from J, leaving 9 bases between them. The CDR3 nucleotides read TGTGCCAGCAGTTTAGCGGGGGCAGCCTATGGCTACACCTTC. It translates to CASSLAGAAYGYTF.

Only a few counts were recorded for this clonotype. The chain has TRBV20-1 and TRBJ1-6; D gene uncertain. Germline values: CDR1 DFQATT, CDR2 SNEGSKA (reference sequence). V lost 2 bases to trimming and J lost 4 bases, with 6 bases between them. CDR3 length: 13 residues. The CDR3 coding sequence is TGCAGTGCTAGAAGCCAGTATAATTCACCCCTCCACTTT. Amino acid sequence: CSARSQYNSPLHF.

This chain uses TRBV6-5 with TRBJ2-4; TRBD1 agrees at 8 bases. Germline CDR1 MNHEY, CDR2 SVGAGI. With V trimmed by 5 bases and J by 6 bases, 6 bases remained unmatched. The CDR3 sequence is 14 residues long. DNA of the CDR3: TGTGCCAGCAGTCCGGGACAGGCCCCAAACATTCAGTACTTC. Protein product: CASSPGQAPNIQYF.

Only a few counts were recorded for this clonotype. The V gene is TRBV28, the J gene TRBJ2-7, with D unresolved. Trimming removed 3 bases at V and 6 bases at J, with 15 bases between. Germline V lookup: CDR1 MDHEN, CDR2 SYDVKM. The CDR3 runs 14 residues. The CDR3 protein is CASSFRAGWSEQYF. Here the CDR3 DNA reads TGTGCCAGCAGTTTTAGGGCAGGTTGGTCCGAGCAGTACTTC.

The V call is TRBV4-2, the J call TRBJ2-5; 7 bases are a match to TRBD2. Losses at the gene ends were 0 bases for V and 3 bases for J; bases not matched to a gene: 7. Germline-derived CDR1 and CDR2 are LGHNA and YNFKEQ. This CDR3 spans 16 amino acids. DNA for the CDR3: TGTGCCAGCAGCCAAGAAGTTCTAGCGGTGGAAGAGACCCAGTACTTC. It encodes CASSQEVLAVEETQYF.

V usage is TRBV27 and J usage is TRBJ2-1; TRBD2 matches 8 bases. Germline trimming cut 4 bases from V and 2 bases from J; bases unmatched to any gene: 10. The germline V gene encodes CDR1 MNHEY and CDR2 SMNVEV (reference sequence). This CDR3 comprises 17 residues. In DNA form, the CDR3 reads TGTGCCAGCAGTTCCCCCGGGAGGGTGAGCACCTACAATGAGCAGTTCTTC. Protein sequence: CASSSPGRVSTYNEQFF.

The chain is built from TRBV6-2 or TRBV6-3 and TRBJ2-1, with D uncertain. The CDR3 is 11 residues long. Germline CDR1 is MNHEY and CDR2 is SVGEGT. V gave up 2 bases and J gave up 8 bases, with 4 bases separating them. The CDR3 spells CASSYGYEQFF. The CDR3 DNA reads TGTGCCAGCAGTTACGGGTATGAGCAGTTCTTC.

In this sample, this clonotype turned up many times. The V gene is TRBV5-1, the J gene TRBJ2-7, with a weak D call TRBD2 (5 bases). The V gene lost 2 bases and the J gene lost 2 bases, with 8 bases spanning the gap. Per the germline V gene, CDR1 is SGHRS and CDR2 is YFSETQ. This CDR3 comprises 13 residues. DNA of the CDR3: TGCGCCAGCAGCTTTCCCGGGGCCTACGAGCAGTACTTC. Translation gives CASSFPGAYEQYF. Using reference TRBV5-1 and TRBJ2-7 for the parts outside the CDR3, the full variable domain is KAGVTQTPRYLIKTRGQQVTLSCSPISGHRSVSWYQQTPGQGLQFLFEYFSETQRNKGNFPGRFSGRQFSNSRSEMNVSTLELGDSALYLCASSFPGAYEQYFGPGTRLTVT.

This clonotype appeared many times. The chain recombines TRBV4-2 with TRBJ2-1; 10 bases match TRBD2. The ends lost 0 bases at V and 2 bases at J; junction bases unmatched: 13. CDR3 length: 20 amino acids. Per the germline V gene, CDR1 is LGHNA and CDR2 is YNFKEQ. The CDR3 nucleotides read TGTGCCAGCAGCCAAGAGGTCATAGCGGGGGGTTCAACCCCCTACAATGAGCAGTTCTTC. It codes for CASSQEVIAGGSTPYNEQFF.

Only a few counts were recorded for this clonotype. The chain uses TRBV29-1 and TRBJ2-5; TRBD2 agrees at 8 bases. The CDR3 consists of 13 residues. The V gene end was trimmed by 7 bases and the J gene end by 1 base; junction bases not matched to a gene: 5. Germline V gene data show CDR1 as SQVTM and CDR2 as ANQGSEA. The CDR3 DNA reads TGCAGCGCAAGACTAGCGACCCAAGAGACCCAGTACTTC. Its protein product is CSARLATQETQYF.

The chain has TRBV29-1 and TRBJ2-7; D gene uncertain. The CDR3 has 11 amino acids. V shed 7 bases and J shed 3 bases, with 10 bases lying between them. Germline V lookup: CDR1 SQVTM, CDR2 ANQGSEA. CDR3 sequence: CSASTLYEQYF. CDR3 DNA sequence: TGCAGCGCCTCAACTCTCTACGAGCAGTACTTC.

This clonotype has ten or more counts. The rearrangement joins TRBV27 to TRBJ2-7; possibly TRBD2 for D (6 bases). The CDR3 is 12 residues long. The germline V and J ends were trimmed by 6 bases and 6 bases, with 12 bases remaining between them. The V gene's germline CDR1 is MNHEY and CDR2 SMNVEV (reference sequence). The DNA of the CDR3 is TGTGCCAGCAGCTCGGGACTCGGCGAGCAGTACTTC. Translating it yields CASSSGLGEQYF.

This chain joins TRBV7-8 and TRBJ2-3; 15 bases agree with TRBD2. V trimming: 4 bases; J trimming: 6 bases; junction bases outside the gene matches: 8. In germline, CDR1 is SGHVS, CDR2 FQNEAQ. The CDR3 extends over 17 amino acids. The CDR3 is CASSSVGLAGGKDTQYF. The CDR3 DNA reads as TGTGCCAGCAGCTCGGTGGGACTAGCGGGGGGAAAGGATACGCAGTATTTT.

As to this clonotype: A much larger clonotype is one base distant, so this may be a read error. The chain combines TRBV7-2 with TRBJ2-5; D unresolved. With 5 bases removed from V and 2 bases from J, the gap between germline ends came to 12 bases. The germline gives CDR1 SGHTA, CDR2 FQGNSA. CDR3 length: 14 amino acids. DNA of the CDR3: TGTACCAGCAGCCCGCAATGGGGTCAAGAGACCCAGTACTTC. This sequence encodes CTSSPQWGQETQYF.

The J gene is TRBJ1-2, the V gene TRBV12-3 or TRBV12-4; the match to TRBD1 covers 7 bases. The junction had 4 bases not matched to a gene; V was cut back by 4 bases and J by 2 bases. CDR3 length: 14 residues. The chain's CDR3 is CASSSGGSNYGYTF. The CDR3 DNA reads TGTGCCAGCAGTTCAGGGGGGTCCAACTATGGCTACACCTTC.

This chain connects TRBV5-6 to TRBJ1-2; D possibly corresponds to TRBD1 (6 bases). Trimming left V 6 bases short and J 4 bases short, with 10 bases between. This CDR3 is 12 amino acids long. Germline-derived CDR1 and CDR2 are SGHDT and YYEEEE. In DNA, the CDR3 is TGTGCCAGCACCCGGACAGTCTATGGCTACACCTTC. Its protein product is CASTRTVYGYTF.

This clonotype was seen only a few times. V and J are TRBV27 and TRBJ2-1, with unresolved D. Germline V gives CDR1 MNHEY, CDR2 SMNVEV (reference sequence). Trimming took 6 bases from V and 10 from J, leaving 13 bases between them. The CDR3 runs to 12 residues. CDR3 sequence (DNA): TGTGCCAGCAGCCCCGGTAGGCGAGAGCAGTTCTTC. It translates to CASSPGRREQFF.

The chain couples TRBV7-2 to TRBJ1-5; no reliable D call. There are 12 residues in the CDR3. Between the trimmed V and J ends, which lost 1 base and 7 bases, there was a span of 5 bases. CDR1 SGHTA and CDR2 FQGNSA come from the germline V gene. CDR3 DNA: TGTGCCAGCAGCTTAGAGGAGCAGCCCCAGCATTTT. It encodes CASSLEEQPQHF.

V and J are TRBV4-3 and TRBJ1-2; no reliable D call. The germline gives CDR1 LGHNA, CDR2 YSLEER. Trimming removed 4 bases from V and 0 bases from J, with 9 bases in between. The CDR3 is 14 residues long. The CDR3 DNA sequence: TGCGCCAGCAGCCGACGGAACCCTAACTATGGCTACACCTTC. Translated, it gives CASSRRNPNYGYTF.

The chain combines TRBV10-3 with TRBJ2-7; D possibly corresponds to TRBD2 (7 bases). The CDR3 has 16 amino acids. With 0 bases removed from V and 6 bases from J, the gap between germline ends came to 18 bases. Germline values: CDR1 ENHRY, CDR2 SYGVKD. DNA for the CDR3: TGTGCCATCAGTGAGTCGGACCGGGGGGCGTCCCTCGAGCAGTACTTC. Its protein product is CAISESDRGASLEQYF.

Only a few counts were recorded for this clonotype. The chain uses TRBV4-3 and TRBJ2-1; 8 nucleotides agree with TRBD2. In germline, CDR1 is LGHNA, CDR2 YSLEER. The CDR3 spans 15 residues. The J segment lost 8 bases and the V segment lost 1 base, leaving 7 bases of the junction unmatched. CDR3 sequence reads: CASSQVGTSYDEQFF. CDR3 sequence (DNA): TGCGCCAGCAGCCAAGTCGGGACTAGTTACGATGAGCAGTTCTTC.

The gene calls are TRBV7-2 and TRBJ2-1; D tentatively fits TRBD1 or TRBD2 (6 bases each). The CDR3 is 16 amino acids. V lost 5 bases, J lost 4 bases, and 18 bases lay in between. Germline CDR1 reads SGHTA; CDR2 reads FQGNSA. In DNA, the CDR3 is TGTGCCAGCAGCAGAGAGGGGGGCAGGGAATACAATGAGCAGTTCTTC. It is translated as CASSREGGREYNEQFF.

This clonotype was observed a handful of times. V gene TRBV2 combines with J gene TRBJ2-5, with 8 bases aligning to TRBD2. Germline V gene lookup returns CDR1 SNHLY and CDR2 FYNNEI. CDR3 size: 14 residues. V trimming: 6 bases; J trimming: 5 bases; junction bases outside the gene matches: 8. DNA for the CDR3: TGTGCCAGCAGGAGGGGGACTAGGTGGGAGACCCAGTACTTC. Translation gives CASRRGTRWETQYF.